This paragraph reports one T cell receptor beta chain. These data belong to a study of blood T cell repertoires in COVID-19. The wider study: PBMCs, B-cell-depleted T cells, or T cells were the source of the cDNA or gDNA that made up the material.

The CDR3 covers 15 residues. The junction had 9 bases not matched to a gene; V was cut back by 8 bases and J by 2 bases. Germline V gives CDR1 WSHSY, CDR2 SAAADI. Using immunoSEQ multiplex PCR, the repertoire was profiled, and TCRdb retains in-frame clones only, with some absent. The table has about 40,000 clones, around 86% seen once. Specimen: peripheral blood. The sequence came from a man over 45 in a cohort sampled during active COVID-19. The chain combines TRBV10-2 with TRBJ2-3, with TRBD2 matching over 8 bases. The CDR3 DNA follows: TGCGCCAGCTACCTATTAGCGGGGACCACAGATACGCAGTATTTT. It specifies CASYLLAGTTDTQYF.